Listed below are T cell receptor beta chains from one sample, sequenced in a study of blood T cell repertoires in COVID-19. Profiled with immunoSEQ multiplex PCR; TCRdb holds only in-frame clones, not every one. The sample yields about 240,000 clones, approximately 80% seen once. What was sequenced was peripheral blood. All receptors come from a woman in her fifties or sixties with active or convalescent COVID-19. CDR3s include the opening cysteine and the closing phenylalanine or tryptophan. A D gene is named only where the DNA matches it firmly. Size values are once, few and many counts, or a class for expanded clones, and some rows have none.

V: TRBV29-1
D: TRBD2
J: TRBJ2-1
size: -
CDR3: CSIAKTSGYNEQFF
DNA: TGCAGCATAGCTAAGACTAGCGGGTACAATGAGCAGTTCTTC

V: TRBV27
D: -
J: TRBJ2-2
size: -
CDR3: CASSPMRGGNGELFF
DNA: TGTGCCAGCAGTCCAATGAGGGGGGGAAACGGGGAGCTGTTTTTT

V: TRBV9
D: TRBD1
J: TRBJ1-1
size: -
CDR3: CASSVGAGGRAEAFF
DNA: TGTGCCAGCAGCGTAGGGGCAGGGGGCAGGGCTGAAGCTTTCTTT

V: TRBV29-1
D: TRBD1
J: TRBJ2-3
size: -
CDR3: CSVVSHVQGSTDTQYF
DNA: TGCAGCGTCGTATCCCATGTACAGGGGTCTACAGATACGCAGTATTTT

V: TRBV3-1/TRBV3-2
D: TRBD1
J: TRBJ2-1
size: once
CDR3: CASSPTRGHEQFF
DNA: TGTGCCAGCAGCCCAACCAGGGGGCATGAGCAGTTCTTC

V: TRBV6-1
D: -
J: TRBJ1-2
size: many
CDR3: CASSEDRDGGYTF
DNA: TGTGCCAGCAGTGAAGACAGGGATGGCGGCTACACCTTC

V: TRBV4-1
D: TRBD1
J: TRBJ2-4
size: once
CDR3: CASSQVRLPGTGGPKNIQYF
DNA: TGCGCCAGCAGCCAAGTTAGACTCCCCGGGACAGGGGGCCCCAAAAACATTCAGTACTTC

V: TRBV18
D: TRBD2
J: TRBJ2-1
size: once
CDR3: CASSPLLIAGTSYNEQFF
DNA: TGTGCCAGCTCACCACTTTTAATAGCGGGGACCTCCTACAATGAGCAGTTCTTC

V: TRBV7-9
D: TRBD2
J: TRBJ2-1
size: -
CDR3: CASSLRGLAGVWSYNEQFF
DNA: TGTGCCAGCAGCTTAAGGGGTCTAGCGGGAGTTTGGTCCTACAATGAGCAGTTCTTC

V: TRBV6-4
D: TRBD1
J: TRBJ1-6
size: -
CDR3: CASRLTGLGNSPLHF
DNA: TGTGCCAGCAGGCTGACAGGGTTGGGGAATTCACCCCTCCACTTT

V: TRBV3-1/TRBV3-2
D: TRBD1
J: TRBJ2-1
size: -
CDR3: CASSQPDRDMNEQFF
DNA: TGTGCCAGCAGCCAACCGGACAGGGATATGAATGAGCAGTTCTTC

V: TRBV7-9
D: TRBD2
J: TRBJ2-2
size: -
CDR3: CASRGGLAGGTGELFF
DNA: TGTGCCAGCAGAGGTGGACTAGCGGGAGGGACCGGGGAGCTGTTTTTT

V: TRBV5-1
D: -
J: TRBJ1-2
size: -
CDR3: CASSFEGYGYTF
DNA: TGCGCCAGCAGCTTTGAGGGTTACGGCTACACCTTC

V: TRBV6-5
D: -
J: TRBJ2-7
size: once
CDR3: CASSKPGSSSYEQYF
DNA: TGTGCCAGCAGTAAACCGGGATCGAGCTCCTACGAGCAGTACTTC

V: TRBV7-7
D: -
J: TRBJ2-1
size: -
CDR3: CASSLVAGSPSSYNEQFF
DNA: TGTGCTAGCAGCTTAGTAGCAGGGTCGCCCTCTTCCTACAATGAGCAGTTCTTC

V: TRBV19
D: -
J: TRBJ1-5
size: -
CDR3: CASSQVFMGNQPQHF
DNA: TGTGCCAGTAGTCAGGTCTTTATGGGCAATCAGCCCCAGCATTTT

V: TRBV28
D: -
J: TRBJ2-2
size: -
CDR3: CASWRGSNTGELFF
DNA: TGTGCCAGCTGGAGAGGCTCGAACACCGGGGAGCTGTTTTTT

V: TRBV7-8
D: -
J: TRBJ2-2
size: -
CDR3: CASSVQGTGELFF
DNA: TGTGCCAGCAGCGTACAGGGAACCGGGGAGCTGTTTTTT

V: TRBV3-1/TRBV3-2
D: TRBD2
J: TRBJ2-5
size: -
CDR3: CASSQAKLAGGGETQYF
DNA: TGTGCCAGCAGCCAAGCGAAACTAGCGGGGGGAGGAGAGACCCAGTACTTC

V: TRBV6-5
D: TRBD2
J: TRBJ2-3
size: -
CDR3: CASTLRGLSTDTQYF
DNA: TGTGCCAGCACGTTACGGGGACTAAGCACAGATACGCAGTATTTT

V: TRBV28
D: TRBD2
J: TRBJ2-1
size: -
CDR3: CASSFLWASGGPQGNEQFF
DNA: TGTGCCAGCAGTTTCCTTTGGGCTAGCGGGGGGCCTCAGGGCAATGAGCAGTTCTTC

V: TRBV27
D: -
J: TRBJ2-5
size: -
CDR3: CASSLTRGGRETQYF
DNA: TGTGCCAGCAGTTTAACGAGGGGGGGCAGAGAGACCCAGTACTTC

V: TRBV11-2
D: -
J: TRBJ1-2
size: -
CDR3: CASSLDPTYYGYTF
DNA: TGTGCCAGCAGCTTAGATCCCACTTACTATGGCTACACCTTC

V: TRBV9
D: -
J: TRBJ2-5
size: -
CDR3: CASSVGAIQETQYF
DNA: TGTGCCAGCAGCGTAGGGGCTATCCAAGAGACCCAGTACTTC

V: TRBV6-1
D: TRBD1
J: TRBJ1-1
size: -
CDR3: CASSEAGQGSTEAFF
DNA: TGTGCCAGCAGTGAAGCGGGACAGGGGAGCACTGAAGCTTTCTTT

V: TRBV6-6
D: TRBD2
J: TRBJ2-2
size: -
CDR3: CASSRELAGGRTGELFF
DNA: TGTGCCAGCAGCCGAGAACTAGCGGGAGGGCGGACCGGGGAGCTGTTTTTT

V: TRBV11-3
D: TRBD2
J: TRBJ2-3
size: -
CDR3: CASSRTSGTRTDTQYF
DNA: TGTGCCAGCAGTCGGACTAGCGGGACCCGCACAGATACGCAGTATTTT

V: TRBV30
D: -
J: TRBJ2-1
size: few
CDR3: CAWRRYNEQFF
DNA: TGTGCCTGGAGACGGTACAATGAGCAGTTCTTC

V: TRBV19
D: TRBD2
J: TRBJ2-7
size: -
CDR3: CASSLAGGQYEQYF
DNA: TGTGCCAGTAGCCTAGCGGGAGGGCAATACGAGCAGTACTTC

V: TRBV27
D: TRBD2
J: TRBJ2-1
size: few
CDR3: CASSPQLAVINEQFF
DNA: TGTGCCAGCAGTCCCCAGCTAGCGGTCATCAATGAGCAGTTCTTC

V: TRBV2
D: -
J: TRBJ2-5
size: -
CDR3: CASSTGMQETQYF
DNA: TGTGCCAGCAGTACCGGGATGCAAGAGACCCAGTACTTC

V: TRBV7-8
D: TRBD2
J: TRBJ2-7
size: -
CDR3: CASSSAGGVTYEQYF
DNA: TGTGCCAGCAGCTCGGCGGGAGGGGTTACCTACGAGCAGTACTTC

V: TRBV28
D: TRBD2
J: TRBJ2-5
size: -
CDR3: CASSLWLAGGEETQYF
DNA: TGTGCCAGCAGTTTATGGTTAGCGGGGGGGGAGGAGACCCAGTACTTC

V: TRBV5-1
D: -
J: TRBJ2-5
size: -
CDR3: CASSLSWRGPGTQYF
DNA: TGCGCCAGCAGCTTGAGCTGGAGGGGTCCGGGGACCCAGTACTTC

V: TRBV27
D: -
J: TRBJ1-4
size: -
CDR3: CASSLTRNNEKLFF
DNA: TGTGCCAGCAGTTTGACACGTAATAATGAAAAACTGTTTTTT

V: TRBV11-3
D: -
J: TRBJ1-2
size: -
CDR3: CASSLAGDGYTF
DNA: TGTGCCAGCAGCTTAGCCGGGGATGGCTACACCTTC

V: TRBV3-1/TRBV3-2
D: -
J: TRBJ2-3
size: -
CDR3: CASSQDGGASTDTQYF
DNA: TGTGCCAGCAGCCAAGATGGGGGGGCTAGCACAGATACGCAGTATTTT

V: TRBV24-1
D: TRBD1
J: TRBJ1-2
size: -
CDR3: CATSDFTRDRGYGYTF
DNA: TGTGCCACCAGTGATTTCACCCGGGACAGGGGCTATGGCTACACCTTC

V: TRBV15
D: TRBD1
J: TRBJ1-1
size: once
CDR3: CATSRGTGGLAEAFF
DNA: TGTGCCACCAGCAGAGGGACAGGGGGATTAGCTGAAGCTTTCTTT

V: TRBV5-1
D: TRBD2
J: TRBJ2-5
size: -
CDR3: CASSPDSGRFQETQYF
DNA: TGCGCCAGCAGCCCTGATAGCGGGAGGTTCCAAGAGACCCAGTACTTC

V: TRBV7-2
D: TRBD1
J: TRBJ1-1
size: -
CDR3: CASSLALTGVVGAFF
DNA: TGTGCCAGCAGCTTAGCGCTAACAGGGGTGGTAGGAGCTTTCTTT

V: TRBV6-5
D: -
J: TRBJ1-1
size: -
CDR3: CAGASMAGEGEAFF
DNA: TGTGCCGGAGCTTCTATGGCGGGGGAGGGTGAAGCTTTCTTT

V: TRBV5-6
D: -
J: TRBJ2-5
size: -
CDR3: CASSPPRGEPQETQYF
DNA: TGTGCCAGCAGCCCCCCGCGGGGAGAACCACAAGAGACCCAGTACTTC

V: TRBV29-1
D: TRBD1
J: TRBJ2-1
size: -
CDR3: CSKTGGYNEQFF
DNA: TGCAGCAAGACAGGGGGGTACAATGAGCAGTTCTTC

V: TRBV7-8
D: TRBD1
J: TRBJ2-3
size: -
CDR3: CASSYRTPGQGSDTQYF
DNA: TGTGCCAGCAGCTATAGAACCCCGGGACAGGGCTCAGATACGCAGTATTTT

V: TRBV28
D: TRBD2
J: TRBJ2-1
size: -
CDR3: CASSFGGGASYNEQFF
DNA: TGTGCCAGCAGTTTTGGCGGGGGGGCCTCCTACAATGAGCAGTTCTTC

V: TRBV5-4
D: -
J: TRBJ2-1
size: -
CDR3: CASSLGAGPDNEQFF
DNA: TGTGCCAGCAGCTTGGGGGCGGGGCCAGACAATGAGCAGTTCTTC